This TCR beta chain was retrieved from a study of regulatory T cells in long-lasting Graves disease. Study-wide results and limits: New patients shared fewer public clonotypes (about 970) than persistent patients did (more than 2,500). Persistent-disease Graves' patients showed less TCR diversity than new cases.

To make TCR beta libraries, researchers used iRepertoire HTBI primers and Arm-PCR of CDR3 regions. From the multiplex PCR reads, TCRdb called clonotypes with MiXCR, one entry per CDR3 protein. In the table there are about 440,000 distinct CDR3 sequences, roughly 15% of which are singletons. As for time point: newly diagnosed GD, antithyroid drugs for less than 3 months. Isolated PBMC RNA provided the starting material for the TCR library. A few counts support this clonotype. Its antigen remains unknown. This sample was also put to use in a study of T cells in Graves' hyperthyroidism and ophthalmopathy. That source adds: The HTBI primer set served for first-round RT-PCR of the TCR CDR3. The blood repertoire included most of the expanded thyroid clonotypes above 0.001.

This specimen consisted of peripheral blood mononuclear cells (PBMCs), obtained at new diagnosis, from a patient treated with antithyroid drugs. This receptor was taken from a young woman with Graves disease.

The CDR3 protein is CASMRGGLAGTYEQYF. CDR3 bases: TGTGCCAGCATGCGGGGAGGACTAGCGGGAACCTACGAGCAGTACTTC. The rearrangement links TRBV12-3 or TRBV12-4 to TRBJ2-7; 12 bases match TRBD2. The CDR3 extends over 16 amino acids. The J segment lost 2 bases and the V segment lost 7 bases, leaving 9 bases of the junction unmatched.